These 30 T cell receptor beta chains originate from one sample sequenced in a study of technical replicates of blood from a handful of donors. Clones were sequenced by immunoSEQ multiplex PCR, and TCRdb holds only the in-frame ones, with some missing. This sample has tens of thousands of clones, with over 80% found just once. Sequences were obtained from T cells isolated from PBMCs. Receptors originate from a human donor in good health.

The J gene is TRBJ2-7, the V gene TRBV7-6; tentatively, D is TRBD1 (6 bases). Germline V lookup: CDR1 SGHVS, CDR2 FNYEAQ. V was cut by 5 bases and J by 2 bases, with 19 bases left in between. The CDR3 covers 16 residues. Here the CDR3 DNA reads TGTGCCAGCAGCCGGCCACAGGGTTCCCTCCCCTACGAGCAGTACTTC. It translates to CASSRPQGSLPYEQYF.

In this sample, this clone turned up a few times. The chain is built from TRBV28 and TRBJ2-7; 11 nucleotides align to TRBD1. The CDR3 length is 15 residues. CDR1 and CDR2 from the germline V gene are MDHEN and SYDVKM. The trim removed 5 bases at V and 5 bases at J, leaving 8 bases unmatched. The CDR3 is CASSRPRTGGNEQYF. For the CDR3, the DNA is TGTGCCAGCAGTCGACCGCGGACAGGGGGCAACGAGCAGTACTTC.

The chain recombines TRBV28 with TRBJ2-7; D is perhaps TRBD2 (6 bases). Looked up from germline, CDR1 is MDHEN and CDR2 is SYDVKM. Trimming left V 2 bases short and J 0 bases short, with 11 bases between. This CDR3 is 15 amino acids long. In DNA, the CDR3 is TGTGCCAGCAGTTTAGGCGGGAAGAGCTCCTACGAGCAGTACTTC. Translation: CASSLGGKSSYEQYF. The whole variable domain, filled in from reference TRBV28 and TRBJ2-7, reads DVKVTQSSRYLVKRTGEKVFLECVQDMDHENMFWYRQDPGLGLRLIYFSYDVKMKEKGDIPEGYSVSREKKERFSLILESASTNQTSMYLCASSLGGKSSYEQYFGPGTRLTVT.

V gene TRBV2 combines with J gene TRBJ2-1, with D unclear. The V gene's germline CDR1 is SNHLY and CDR2 FYNNEI. V lost 8 bases, J lost 0 bases, and 14 bases lay in between. This CDR3 has 15 residues. Here the CDR3 DNA reads TGTGCCAGCCCCCTAGGCGAGAACTCCTACAATGAGCAGTTCTTC. It specifies CASPLGENSYNEQFF.

The chain couples TRBV27 to TRBJ2-7; the match to TRBD2 covers 12 bases. Germline CDR1 is MNHEY and CDR2 is SMNVEV (reference sequence). V lost 5 bases, J lost 3 bases, and 8 bases stayed unmatched. The CDR3 runs 16 residues. The CDR3 nucleotides are TGTGCCAGCAGTGCATCTAGCGGGAGGGTTAACTACGAGCAGTACTTC. Its protein is CASSASSGRVNYEQYF.

The chain recombines TRBV7-8 with TRBJ2-1, with 8 bases lining up with TRBD2. Trimming took 7 bases from V and 4 from J; bases not matched to a gene: 12. Germline V gene data show CDR1 as SGHVS and CDR2 as FQNEAQ. CDR3 length: 16 residues. The CDR3 coding sequence is TGTGCCAGCATTAGCCCGGGTAGCGGGACGTACAATGAGCAGTTCTTC. Translating it yields CASISPGSGTYNEQFF.

The V and J genes are TRBV7-8 and TRBJ1-1, with 10 bases that match TRBD1. The J segment lost 7 bases and the V segment lost 4 bases, leaving 3 bases of the junction unmatched. The CDR3 is made up of 13 amino acids. Per the germline V gene, CDR1 is SGHVS and CDR2 is FQNEAQ. The DNA of the CDR3 is TGTGCCAGCAGCTGGGACAGGGGATTTGAAGCTTTCTTT. Amino acids: CASSWDRGFEAFF.

This clone was recorded only once. The rearrangement links TRBV6-1 to TRBJ1-3; 8 bases match TRBD1. The CDR3 is 14 residues long. J gave up 4 bases and V 7 bases, and 6 bases lay outside the gene matches. Germline CDR1 reads MNHNS; CDR2 reads SASEGT. CDR3 nucleotides: TGTGCCAGCATGCAGGACAGGGTCGGAAACACCATATATTTT. Residues: CASMQDRVGNTIYF.

V is TRBV5-1 and J is TRBJ2-7; 7 nucleotides align to TRBD1. Trimming at V came to 4 bases and at J to 4 bases, leaving 8 bases not matched to a gene. The CDR3 consists of 14 residues. CDR1 and CDR2 (germline): SGHRS, YFSETQ. The CDR3 DNA is TGCGCCAGCAGCGCCGACAGGGTGGCGTACGAGCAGTACTTC. Residues: CASSADRVAYEQYF.

The chain uses TRBV6-5 and TRBJ2-3, with 7 nucleotides matching TRBD1. The CDR3 has 15 residues. Per germline, CDR1 MNHEY and CDR2 SVGAGI. With 2 bases clipped from V and 5 bases from J, the junction kept 7 bases outside the gene matches. CDR3 protein: CASSYRGRGGDTQYF. DNA for the CDR3: TGTGCCAGCAGTTACAGGGGGCGAGGGGGAGATACGCAGTATTTT.

V is TRBV2 and J is TRBJ2-4, with D hard to call. Germline V gene sequence: CDR1 SNHLY, CDR2 FYNNEI. V was trimmed by 6 bases and J by 0 bases, leaving 6 bases between them. CDR3 length equals 13 residues. The CDR3 coding sequence is TGTGCCAGCAGGTCCTTAGCCAAAAACATTCAGTACTTC. It codes for CASRSLAKNIQYF.

This chain joins TRBV6-5 and TRBJ2-1; TRBD2 is a possible D gene (5 bases). Trimming removed 8 bases at V and 4 bases at J, with 12 bases between. Germline CDR1 MNHEY, CDR2 SVGAGI. The CDR3 totals 13 residues. The CDR3 here is CASESRGYNEQFF. DNA of the CDR3: TGTGCCAGCGAATCTCGGGGATACAATGAGCAGTTCTTC.

The CDR3 protein is CASSLDLYNEQFF. In DNA, the CDR3 is TGTGCCAGCAGCTTAGACTTATACAATGAGCAGTTCTTC. V and J are TRBV7-8 and TRBJ2-1; no clear D gene. The V gene's germline CDR1 is SGHVS and CDR2 FQNEAQ. The CDR3 loop spans 13 amino acids. The V end lost 1 base, the J end lost 4 bases, and 5 bases lay between the germline ends. Variable domain in full (rest from reference TRBV7-8 and TRBJ2-1): GAGVSQSPRYKVAKRGQDVALRCDPISGHVSLFWYQQALGQGPEFLTYFQNEAQLDKSGLPSDRFFAERPEGSVSTLKIQRTQQEDSAVYLCASSLDLYNEQFFGPGTRLTVL.

The rearrangement uses TRBV27 and TRBJ1-2; D possibly corresponds to TRBD1 (5 bases). This CDR3 has 15 amino acids. Trimming left V 6 bases short and J 8 bases short, with 22 bases between. Germline V gene lookup returns CDR1 MNHEY and CDR2 SMNVEV (reference sequence). The CDR3 sequence is CASSENGGRLGGYTF. The CDR3 region has the DNA TGTGCCAGCAGCGAAAACGGGGGTCGCCTGGGAGGCTACACCTTC.

The chain carries TRBV5-1 and TRBJ1-1; 9 bases fit TRBD1. CDR1 SGHRS and CDR2 YFSETQ come from the germline V gene. The V and J ends lost 0 bases and 0 bases, in that order; junction bases with no gene match: 9. This CDR3 spans 18 amino acids. CDR3 nucleotide sequence: TGCGCCAGCAGCTTGGCCTGGACAGGGGCGGGGATGAACACTGAAGCTTTCTTT. Its protein product is CASSLAWTGAGMNTEAFF.

This clone was found once. The chain joins TRBV11-2 to TRBJ2-3; unclear D gene. V was clipped by 2 bases and J by 5 bases, with 5 bases between them. Germline values: CDR1 SGHAT, CDR2 FQNNGV. The CDR3 runs 12 residues. The CDR3 nucleotides are TGTGCCAGCAGCTTAACGGTAGATACGCAGTATTTT. It translates to CASSLTVDTQYF.

The chain has TRBV2 and TRBJ1-1, with a tentative D call TRBD1 (5 bases). The CDR3 spans 13 residues. Germline loops: CDR1 SNHLY, CDR2 FYNNEI. The V end was cut by 10 bases, the J end by 6 bases, with 18 bases between. This chain's CDR3 is CATPSGIGSEAFF. CDR3 sequence (DNA): TGTGCCACCCCGTCAGGGATAGGTTCTGAAGCTTTCTTT.

The rearrangement joins TRBV2 to TRBJ1-1; a possible D gene is TRBD1 (6 bases). Deletions cut 4 bases from V and 7 bases from J, with 13 bases between. This CDR3 spans 13 amino acids. CDR1 is SNHLY, CDR2 FYNNEI, per germline. This CDR3 reads CASSADRNLEAFF. CDR3 bases: TGTGCCAGCAGTGCGGACAGAAACCTTGAAGCTTTCTTT.

The sample holds one count of this clone. This chain uses TRBV6-1 with TRBJ2-3, with D unclear. Trimming shortened V by 1 base and J by 2 bases, and 10 bases separated the two germline ends. In germline, CDR1 is MNHNS, CDR2 SASEGT. The CDR3 sequence is 15 residues long. The CDR3 DNA reads TGTGCCAGCAGTGAAGAGGAGAGAGACACAGATACGCAGTATTTT. This gives the protein CASSEEERDTDTQYF.

V usage is TRBV27 and J usage is TRBJ2-5; D is undetermined. This CDR3 has 13 amino acids. V was cut by 5 bases and J by 0 bases, with 7 bases left in between. Germline loops: CDR1 MNHEY, CDR2 SMNVEV (reference sequence). The CDR3 spells CASSLVYQETQYF. The DNA of the CDR3 is TGTGCCAGCAGTCTCGTGTACCAAGAGACCCAGTACTTC.

This chain joins TRBV11-2 and TRBJ2-3; 10 nucleotides agree with TRBD2. The V segment lost 3 bases and the J segment 3 bases; nucleotides outside the gene matches: 9. Germline assignment: CDR1 SGHAT and CDR2 FQNNGV. The CDR3 runs 17 residues. The CDR3 DNA sequence: TGTGCCAGCAGCTTGCGCCGGAGCGGGAGGGCGACAGATACGCAGTATTTT. Protein product: CASSLRRSGRATDTQYF.

V usage is TRBV5-1 and J usage is TRBJ2-7, with D unclear. The V end lost 3 bases, the J end lost 2 bases, and 9 bases lay between the germline ends. CDR3 length equals 13 residues. Germline V gene data show CDR1 as SGHRS and CDR2 as YFSETQ. This CDR3 is CASSSHLAYEQYF. In DNA, the CDR3 is TGCGCCAGCAGCTCGCACTTGGCCTACGAGCAGTACTTC.

The V gene is TRBV28, the J gene TRBJ2-7; tentative D call: TRBD1 (5 bases). The CDR3 spans 18 residues. Germline CDR1 MDHEN, CDR2 SYDVKM. Between the trimmed V and J ends, which lost 4 bases and 0 bases, there was a span of 22 bases. The CDR3 bases are TGTGCCAGCAGTTCCAATGGGGCGACAGCAAAACTCTCCTACGAGCAGTACTTC. Translated, it gives CASSSNGATAKLSYEQYF.

CDR3 in amino acids: CASSPPGYQYGYTF. DNA of the CDR3: TGTGCCAGCAGCCCCCCGGGTTATCAATATGGCTACACCTTC. The J gene is TRBJ1-2, the V gene TRBV6-6, with unresolved D. This CDR3 comprises 14 residues. Germline V gene data show CDR1 as MNHNY and CDR2 as SVGAGI (reference sequence). V lost 6 bases and J lost 5, with 16 bases in between.

This clone has just a few counts. Sequence at one end of the junction differs from germline and may be a read error. The chain has TRBV28 and TRBJ1-1, with a weak D call TRBD1 (5 bases). CDR1 MDHEN and CDR2 SYDVKM come from the germline V gene. This CDR3 is built from 15 residues. This chain's CDR3 is CASTLLGEPNTEAFF. In DNA form, the CDR3 reads TGTGCCAGCACTTTACTAGGGGAACCGAACACTGAAGCTTTCTTT.

In its sample, this clone was seen a few times. This sequence joins TRBV7-7 and TRBJ2-7; possibly TRBD1 for D (6 bases). V lost 5 bases and J 2 bases, leaving 10 bases between the germline ends. The CDR3 totals 13 residues. Germline lookup yields CDR1 SSHAT and CDR2 FNYEAQ (reference sequence). CDR3 in amino acids: CASSLDSTYEQYF. CDR3 nucleotides: TGTGCCAGCAGCCTGGACAGTACCTACGAGCAGTACTTC.

The rearrangement joins TRBV13 to TRBJ2-7; possible D gene TRBD2, 7 bases. V shed 1 base and J shed 3 bases, with 13 bases lying between them. The CDR3 extends over 15 amino acids. Germline lookup yields CDR1 PRHDT and CDR2 FYEKMQ (reference sequence). The CDR3, as DNA: TGTGCCAGCAGCTTAGTTCGGGGGGCAAACTACGAGCAGTACTTC. This encodes CASSLVRGANYEQYF. The complete variable domain, with remaining parts taken from reference TRBV13 and TRBJ2-7, reads AAGVIQSPRHLIKEKRETATLKCYPIPRHDTVYWYQQGPGQDPQFLISFYEKMQSDKGSIPDRFSAQQFSDYHSELNMSSLELGDSALYFCASSLVRGANYEQYFGPGTRLTVT.

This clone was counted a single time. The V and J genes are TRBV4-1 and TRBJ2-7; D ambiguous. CDR3 length equals 11 residues. Per germline, CDR1 MGHRA and CDR2 YSYEKL. V lost 3 bases, J lost 4 bases, and 4 bases lay in between. The DNA for the CDR3 is TGCGCCAGCAGCCACGGGTACGAGCAGTACTTC. Its translation is CASSHGYEQYF.

This rearrangement joins TRBV7-8 to TRBJ2-3; D is unresolved. V was cut by 1 base and J by 5 bases, with 10 bases left in between. Per the germline V gene, CDR1 is SGHVS and CDR2 is FQNEAQ. The CDR3 sequence is 14 residues long. The CDR3 DNA follows: TGTGCCAGCAGCTTAGGTACAGCCGTAGATACGCAGTATTTT. This sequence encodes CASSLGTAVDTQYF.

The V gene is TRBV28, the J gene TRBJ1-5; the match to TRBD1 covers 8 bases. Germline values: CDR1 MDHEN, CDR2 SYDVKM. Unmatched junction bases numbered 5, after V lost 6 bases and J lost 4 bases. The CDR3 consists of 14 residues. The CDR3 is CASSQTGENQPQHF. As DNA, the CDR3 is TGTGCCAGCAGCCAGACAGGGGAAAATCAGCCCCAGCATTTT.